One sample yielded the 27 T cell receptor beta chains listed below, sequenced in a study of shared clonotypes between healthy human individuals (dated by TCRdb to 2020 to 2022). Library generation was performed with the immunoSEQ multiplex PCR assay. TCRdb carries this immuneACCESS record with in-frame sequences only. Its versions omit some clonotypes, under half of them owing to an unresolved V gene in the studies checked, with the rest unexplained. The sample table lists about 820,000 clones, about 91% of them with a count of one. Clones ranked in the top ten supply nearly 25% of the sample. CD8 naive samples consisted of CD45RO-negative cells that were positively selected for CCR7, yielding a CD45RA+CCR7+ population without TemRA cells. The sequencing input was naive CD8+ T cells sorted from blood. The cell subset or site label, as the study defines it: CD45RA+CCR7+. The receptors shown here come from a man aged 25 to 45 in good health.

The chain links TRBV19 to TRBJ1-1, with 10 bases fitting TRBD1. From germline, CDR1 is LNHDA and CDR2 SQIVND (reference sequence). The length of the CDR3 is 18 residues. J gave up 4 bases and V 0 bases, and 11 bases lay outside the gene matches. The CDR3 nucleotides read TGTGCCAGTAGTATAGATCGTAGGACAGGGGGGGAAGCCACTGAAGCTTTCTTT. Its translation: CASSIDRRTGGEATEAFF.

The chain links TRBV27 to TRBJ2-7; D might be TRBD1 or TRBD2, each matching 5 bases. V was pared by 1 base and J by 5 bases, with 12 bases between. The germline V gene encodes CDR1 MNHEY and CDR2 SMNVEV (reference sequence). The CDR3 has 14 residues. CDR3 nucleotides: TGTGCCAGCAGTTTATTCAGGGAGAGTCACGAGCAGTACTTC. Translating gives CASSLFRESHEQYF.

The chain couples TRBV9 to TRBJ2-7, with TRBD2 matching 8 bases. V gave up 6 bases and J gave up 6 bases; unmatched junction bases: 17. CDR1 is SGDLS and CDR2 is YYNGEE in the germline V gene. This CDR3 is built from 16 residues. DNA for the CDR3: TGTGCCAGCAACATGGAGGGGACTAGTTTGGCATCCGAGCAGTACTTC. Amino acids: CASNMEGTSLASEQYF.

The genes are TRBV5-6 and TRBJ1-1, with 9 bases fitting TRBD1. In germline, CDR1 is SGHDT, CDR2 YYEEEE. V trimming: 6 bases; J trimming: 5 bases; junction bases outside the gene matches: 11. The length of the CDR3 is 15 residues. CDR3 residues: CASILTGGAWTEAFF. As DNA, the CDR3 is TGTGCCAGCATTTTAACAGGGGGCGCGTGGACTGAAGCTTTCTTT.

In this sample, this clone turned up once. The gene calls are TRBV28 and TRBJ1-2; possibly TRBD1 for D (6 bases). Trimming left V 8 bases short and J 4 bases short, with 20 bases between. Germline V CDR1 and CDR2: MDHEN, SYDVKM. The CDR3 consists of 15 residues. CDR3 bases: TGTGCCAGCGTACCCGGGGGCGGAGCAACCTATGGCTACACCTTC. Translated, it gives CASVPGGGATYGYTF.

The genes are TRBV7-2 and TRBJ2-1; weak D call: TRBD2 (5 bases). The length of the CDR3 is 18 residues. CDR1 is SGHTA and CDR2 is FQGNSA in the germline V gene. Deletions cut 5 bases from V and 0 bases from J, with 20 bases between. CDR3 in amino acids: CASSPTPFDTSSYNEQFF. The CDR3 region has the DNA TGTGCCAGCAGCCCCACACCCTTCGATACTAGCTCCTACAATGAGCAGTTCTTC.

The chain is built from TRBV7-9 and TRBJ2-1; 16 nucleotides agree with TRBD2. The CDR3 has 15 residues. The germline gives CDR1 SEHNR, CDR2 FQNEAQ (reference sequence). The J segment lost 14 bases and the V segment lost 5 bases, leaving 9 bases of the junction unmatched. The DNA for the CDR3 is TGTGCCAGCAGCAGCGAGGGACTAGCGGGAGGGCCCGAGTTCTTC. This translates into CASSSEGLAGGPEFF.

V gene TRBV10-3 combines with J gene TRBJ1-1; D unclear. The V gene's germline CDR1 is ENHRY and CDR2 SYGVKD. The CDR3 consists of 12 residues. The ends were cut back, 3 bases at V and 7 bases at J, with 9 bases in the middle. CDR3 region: CAISDGGNEAFF. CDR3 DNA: TGTGCCATCAGTGACGGTGGGAATGAAGCTTTCTTT.

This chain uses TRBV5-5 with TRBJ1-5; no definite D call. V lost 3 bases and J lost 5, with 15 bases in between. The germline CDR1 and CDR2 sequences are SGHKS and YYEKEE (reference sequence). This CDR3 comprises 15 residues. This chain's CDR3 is CASSSASTRDQPQHF. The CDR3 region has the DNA TGTGCCAGCAGCTCCGCGTCCACACGGGATCAGCCCCAGCATTTT.

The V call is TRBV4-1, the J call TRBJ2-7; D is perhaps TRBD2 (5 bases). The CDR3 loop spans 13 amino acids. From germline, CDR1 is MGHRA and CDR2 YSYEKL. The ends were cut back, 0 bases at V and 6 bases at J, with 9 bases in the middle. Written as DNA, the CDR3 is TGCGCCAGCAGCCAAGAAATAGCGCCCGAGCAGTACTTC. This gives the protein CASSQEIAPEQYF.

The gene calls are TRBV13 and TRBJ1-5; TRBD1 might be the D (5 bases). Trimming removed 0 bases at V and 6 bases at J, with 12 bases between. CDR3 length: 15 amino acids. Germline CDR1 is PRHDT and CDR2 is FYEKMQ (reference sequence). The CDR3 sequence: CASSLGLTGGQPQHF. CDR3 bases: TGTGCCAGCAGCTTAGGCTTAACCGGGGGTCAGCCCCAGCATTTT.

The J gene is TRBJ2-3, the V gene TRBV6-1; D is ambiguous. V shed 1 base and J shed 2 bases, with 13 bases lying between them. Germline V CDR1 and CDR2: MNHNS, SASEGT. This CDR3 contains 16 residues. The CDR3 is CASSEGVGRTTDTQYF. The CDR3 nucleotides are TGTGCCAGCAGTGAAGGAGTAGGGCGGACCACAGATACGCAGTATTTT.

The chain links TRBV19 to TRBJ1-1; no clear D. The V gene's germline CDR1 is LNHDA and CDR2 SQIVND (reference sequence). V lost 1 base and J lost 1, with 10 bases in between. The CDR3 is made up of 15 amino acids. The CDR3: CASSIVGSPNTEAFF. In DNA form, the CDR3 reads TGTGCCAGTAGTATAGTAGGCAGCCCGAACACTGAAGCTTTCTTT.

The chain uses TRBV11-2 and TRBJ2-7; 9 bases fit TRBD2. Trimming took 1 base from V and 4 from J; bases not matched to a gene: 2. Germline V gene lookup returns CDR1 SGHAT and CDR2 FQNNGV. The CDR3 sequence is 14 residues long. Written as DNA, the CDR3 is TGTGCCAGCAGCTTAGGCAGCGGGGGGTACGAGCAGTACTTC. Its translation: CASSLGSGGYEQYF.

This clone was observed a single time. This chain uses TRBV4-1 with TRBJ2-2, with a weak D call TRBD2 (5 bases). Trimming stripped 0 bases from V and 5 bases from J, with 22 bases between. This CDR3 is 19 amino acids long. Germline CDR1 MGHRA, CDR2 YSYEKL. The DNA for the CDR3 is TGCGCCAGCAGCCAAGACCACGGGGAATGGCAGTATGGGACCGGGGAGCTGTTTTTT. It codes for CASSQDHGEWQYGTGELFF.

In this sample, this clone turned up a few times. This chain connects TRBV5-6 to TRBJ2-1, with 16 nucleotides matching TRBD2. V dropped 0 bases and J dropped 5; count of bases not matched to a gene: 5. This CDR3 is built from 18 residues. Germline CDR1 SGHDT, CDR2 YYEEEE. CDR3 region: CASSLAGLAGGPNNEQFF. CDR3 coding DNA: TGTGCCAGCAGCTTGGCGGGACTAGCGGGAGGGCCCAACAATGAGCAGTTCTTC.

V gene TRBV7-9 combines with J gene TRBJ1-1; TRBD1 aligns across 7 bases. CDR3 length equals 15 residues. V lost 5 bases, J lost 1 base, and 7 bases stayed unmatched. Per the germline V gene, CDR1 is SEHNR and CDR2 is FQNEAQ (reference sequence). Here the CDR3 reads CASSPDRTGNTEAFF. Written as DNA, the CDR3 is TGTGCCAGCAGCCCAGACCGGACAGGGAACACTGAAGCTTTCTTT. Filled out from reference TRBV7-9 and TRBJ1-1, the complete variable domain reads DTGVSQNPRHKITKRGQNVTFRCDPISEHNRLYWYRQTLGQGPEFLTYFQNEAQLEKSRLLSDRFSAERPKGSFSTLEIQRTEQGDSAMYLCASSPDRTGNTEAFFGQGTRLTVV.

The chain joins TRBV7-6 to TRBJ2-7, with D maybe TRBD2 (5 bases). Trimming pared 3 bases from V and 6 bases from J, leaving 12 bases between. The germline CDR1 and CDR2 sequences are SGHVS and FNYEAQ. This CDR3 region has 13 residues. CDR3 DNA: TGTGCCAGCAGCTTGGCCTGGAGGAGCGAGCAGTACTTC. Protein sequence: CASSLAWRSEQYF.

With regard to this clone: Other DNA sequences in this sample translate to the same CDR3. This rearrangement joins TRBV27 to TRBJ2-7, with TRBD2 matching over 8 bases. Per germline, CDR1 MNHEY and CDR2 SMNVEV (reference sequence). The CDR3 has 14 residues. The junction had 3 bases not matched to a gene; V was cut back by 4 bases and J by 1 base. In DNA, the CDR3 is TGTGCCAGCAGTTCCGGGACTAGATCCTACGAGCAGTACTTC. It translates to CASSSGTRSYEQYF.

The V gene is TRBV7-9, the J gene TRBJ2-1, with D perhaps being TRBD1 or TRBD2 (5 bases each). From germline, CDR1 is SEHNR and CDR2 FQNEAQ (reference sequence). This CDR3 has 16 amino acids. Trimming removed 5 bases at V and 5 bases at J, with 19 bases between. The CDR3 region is CASSATWDGEHNEQFF. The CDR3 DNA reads TGTGCCAGCAGCGCGACCTGGGACGGAGAACACAATGAGCAGTTCTTC.

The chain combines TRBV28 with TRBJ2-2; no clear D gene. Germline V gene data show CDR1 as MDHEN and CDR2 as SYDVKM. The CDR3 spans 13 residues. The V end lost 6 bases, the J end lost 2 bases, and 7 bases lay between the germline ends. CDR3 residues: CASSYINTGELFF. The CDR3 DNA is TGTGCCAGCAGCTACATAAACACCGGGGAGCTGTTTTTT.

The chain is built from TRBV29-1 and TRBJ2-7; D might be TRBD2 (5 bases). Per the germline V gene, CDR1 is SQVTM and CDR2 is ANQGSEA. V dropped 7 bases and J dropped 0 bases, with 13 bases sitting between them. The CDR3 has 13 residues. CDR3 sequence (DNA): TGCAGCGCTCGGACTGAAAGCTCCTACGAGCAGTACTTC. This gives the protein CSARTESSYEQYF.

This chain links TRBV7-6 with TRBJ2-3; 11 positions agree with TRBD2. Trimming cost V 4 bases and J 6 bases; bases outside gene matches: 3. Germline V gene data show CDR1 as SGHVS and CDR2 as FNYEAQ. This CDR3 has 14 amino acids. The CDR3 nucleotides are TGTGCCAGCAGCTCACTAGCGGGAGTGGATACGCAGTATTTT. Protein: CASSSLAGVDTQYF.

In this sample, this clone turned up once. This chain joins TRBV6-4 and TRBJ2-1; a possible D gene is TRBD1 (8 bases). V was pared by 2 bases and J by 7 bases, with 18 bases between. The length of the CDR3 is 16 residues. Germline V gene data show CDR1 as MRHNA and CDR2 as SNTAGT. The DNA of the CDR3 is TGTGCCAGCAGTGACACCGTTCACAGGGGGGGGAATGAGCAGTTCTTC. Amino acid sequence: CASSDTVHRGGNEQFF.

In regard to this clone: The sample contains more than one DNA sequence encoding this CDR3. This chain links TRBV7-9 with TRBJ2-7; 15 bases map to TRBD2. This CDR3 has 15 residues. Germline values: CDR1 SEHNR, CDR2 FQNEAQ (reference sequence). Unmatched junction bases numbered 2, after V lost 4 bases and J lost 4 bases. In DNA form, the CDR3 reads TGTGCCAGCAGCTCGGGACTAGCGGGAGGTTACGAGCAGTACTTC. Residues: CASSSGLAGGYEQYF.

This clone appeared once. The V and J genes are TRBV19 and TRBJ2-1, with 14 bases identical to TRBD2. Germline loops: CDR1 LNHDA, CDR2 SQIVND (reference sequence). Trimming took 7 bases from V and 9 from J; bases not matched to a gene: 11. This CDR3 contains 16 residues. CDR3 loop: CASTGLAGDFSSEQFF. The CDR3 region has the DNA TGTGCCAGTACGGGACTAGCGGGAGACTTTTCCAGTGAGCAGTTCTTC.

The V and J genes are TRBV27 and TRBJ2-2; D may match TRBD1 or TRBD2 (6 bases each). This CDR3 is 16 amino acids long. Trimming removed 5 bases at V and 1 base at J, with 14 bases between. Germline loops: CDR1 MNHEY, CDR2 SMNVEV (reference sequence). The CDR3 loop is CASSPPRGLNTGELFF. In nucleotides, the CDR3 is TGTGCCAGCAGTCCGCCTCGGGGGCTGAACACCGGGGAGCTGTTTTTT.